This TCR beta chain stems from a study of blood T cell repertoires in COVID-19. Turning to the study itself: T cells, B-cell-depleted T cells, or PBMCs provided the cDNA or gDNA that served as material.

A single count supports this clone. Profiled with immunoSEQ multiplex PCR; TCRdb holds only in-frame clones, not every one. In the table there are 350,000 to 400,000 clones, around nine tenths of which are singletons. The material sequenced was PBMCs or T cells enriched from blood (not recorded which). This receptor was taken from a woman aged 18 to 35 who had recovered from COVID-19.

The CDR3 loop is CASSDGVAKNIQYF. The CDR3 DNA reads TGTGCCAGCAGCGACGGGGTAGCCAAAAACATTCAGTACTTC. V is TRBV7-9 and J is TRBJ2-4; TRBD2 might be the D (5 bases). Looked up from germline, CDR1 is SEHNR and CDR2 is FQNEAQ (reference sequence). CDR3 length equals 14 residues. The V gene lost 5 bases and the J gene lost 0 bases, with 8 bases spanning the gap.